A single sample is the source of the 27 T cell receptor beta chains below, sequenced in a study of tumor and adjacent non-tumor tissue in lung cancer (dated by TCRdb to the late 2010s). RNA was isolated from bulk unsorted tissue, and RNA quality was assessed with a NanoDrop ND-1000 and an Agilent 2100. The normal lung samples consisted of distant non-tumor tissue collected more than 3 cm from the tumor edge. The library was prepared using multiplex PCR. Sequencer: Illumina HiSeq 2500. TCRbeta libraries were built by three rounds of nested PCR using primers (Table S4), following protocols modified from ARM-PCR. TCRdb passed the public sequencing reads through fastp at Q25 and MiXCR, retaining productive beta sequences. Each entry merges the rows of one CDR3 protein and shows their most common DNA and genes. The sample includes tens of thousands of distinct CDR3 sequences, with about 61% observed a single time. More than 30% of the sample goes to the ten largest clones.

The sample was distant non-tumor lung tissue. These receptors originate from a man aged 70 or older with non-small cell lung cancer.

The V and J genes are TRBV20-1 and TRBJ2-7; TRBD2 matches at 15 bases. The CDR3 runs 15 residues. V shed 3 bases and J 6 bases; nucleotides not matched to a gene: 6. Germline values: CDR1 DFQATT, CDR2 SNEGSKA (reference sequence). Written as DNA, the CDR3 is TGCAGTGCTAGCAGGACTAGCGGGGGGGAAGGCGAGCAGTACTTC. The encoded protein is CSASRTSGGEGEQYF.

This clonotype was counted a single time. This sequence joins TRBV7-9 and TRBJ2-3; D perhaps matches TRBD2 (5 bases). Germline lookup yields CDR1 SEHNR and CDR2 FQNEAQ (reference sequence). The CDR3 covers 16 residues. CDR3 protein: CVGSGGLARGTDTQYF. The CDR3, as DNA: TGTGTCGGCAGCGGAGGTCTAGCAAGGGGCACAGATACGCAGTATTTT.

The gene calls are TRBV6-5 and TRBJ1-1; D is undetermined. The length of the CDR3 is 15 residues. Germline V lookup: CDR1 MNHEY, CDR2 SVGAGI. CDR3 coding DNA: TGTGTCAGTAGTTACTCCGGTTTCTCCAACACTGAAGCTTTCTTT. This codes for CVSSYSGFSNTEAFF.

Notes on this clonotype: Germline and junction disagree at one end, which may indicate a read error. This chain links TRBV29-1 with TRBJ2-1, with TRBD2 as a possible D gene (5 bases). Germline V gene sequence: CDR1 SQVTM, CDR2 ANQGSEA. The CDR3 consists of 16 residues. The CDR3 region is CSFEDQQRSSYNAQFF. DNA for the CDR3: TGCAGCTTTGAAGATCAACAGCGGAGCTCCTACAATGCGCAGTTCTTC.

The CDR3 spells CASSYLGLGGTNSPLHF. The CDR3 coding sequence is TGTGCCAGCAGTTACTTGGGTCTAGGGGGCACCAATTCACCCCTCCACTTT. The genes are TRBV6-5 and TRBJ1-6; 7 bases match TRBD1. J lost 7 bases, V lost 1 base, and 10 bases had no gene match. The CDR3 spans 17 residues. Germline V gene data show CDR1 as MNHEY and CDR2 as SVGAGI.

The V call is TRBV5-4, the J call TRBJ2-3, with 10 bases that match TRBD2. Germline lookup yields CDR1 SGHNT and CDR2 YYREEE (reference sequence). CDR3 length equals 16 residues. Written as DNA, the CDR3 is TGTGACAGGAGCTTGGGAGCGGGAGGGCCAGCAGATACGCAGTATTTT. It codes for CDRSLGAGGPADTQYF.

The sample holds a few counts of this clonotype. The genes are TRBV11-2 and TRBJ2-5; perhaps TRBD2 as D (5 bases). The CDR3 is 15 amino acids. V lost 0 bases and J 1 base, leaving 9 bases between the germline ends. From germline, CDR1 is SGHAT and CDR2 FQNNGV. The CDR3: CASSLDRGSQETQYF. CDR3 coding DNA: TGTGCCAGCAGCTTAGATCGGGGTAGCCAAGAGACCCAGTACTTC.

This clonotype has a count of ten or more. The J gene is TRBJ2-7, the V gene TRBV12-3 or TRBV12-4; D is perhaps TRBD1 (5 bases). CDR3 length equals 12 residues. The V and J ends lost 5 bases and 6 bases respectively, with 11 bases between them. CDR3 loop: CASSRQSREQYF. CDR3 bases: TGTGCCAGCAGTAGACAGTCCCGCGAGCAGTACTTC.

Comment on this clonotype: At one boundary the junction diverges from the germline segment, which might be a read error. The chain uses TRBV28 and TRBJ2-1; D not resolved. CDR3 length: 13 amino acids. The germline V gene has CDR1 MDHEN and CDR2 SYDVKM. CDR3 in amino acids: CASRPGILNEHFF. CDR3 coding DNA: TGTGCCAGCCGCCCGGGTATCTTAAATGAGCATTTCTTC.

This clonotype was seen ten or more times. J is TRBJ2-2 and V is TRBV6-1; D ambiguous. From germline, CDR1 is MNHNS and CDR2 SASEGT. CDR3 size: 13 residues. V lost 3 bases to trimming and J lost 3 bases, with 5 bases between them. The CDR3 DNA reads TGTGCCAGCAGTGATTACGACACCGGGGAGCTGTTTTTT. Its translation is CASSDYDTGELFF.

This clonotype was seen a handful of times. The junction departs from the called germline gene at one end, perhaps through a read error. The V and J genes are TRBV7-9 and TRBJ1-1, with D perhaps matching TRBD1 (5 bases). CDR1 SEHNR and CDR2 FQNEAQ come from the germline V gene (reference sequence). The CDR3 has 14 residues. CDR3 region: CASSLAQGSTEAFF. Written as DNA, the CDR3 is TGTGCCAGCAGTTTAGCCCAGGGCAGCACTGAAGCTTTCTTT.

As regards this clonotype: A junction boundary mismatches the germline segment, possibly from a read error. The chain couples TRBV6-6 to TRBJ2-7; D is tentatively TRBD1 or TRBD2 (5 bases each). The CDR3 covers 16 residues. Germline V gene lookup returns CDR1 MNHNY and CDR2 SVGAGI (reference sequence). The CDR3 DNA sequence: TGTACCAGAAGTAAACCGGGACCAAAAACATACTACGAGCAGTACTTC. The encoded protein is CTRSKPGPKTYYEQYF.

This clonotype was counted ten times or more. The chain joins TRBV5-1 to TRBJ2-2, with no clear D. This CDR3 spans 15 amino acids. V was trimmed by 2 bases and J by 3 bases, leaving 11 bases between them. CDR1 and CDR2 (germline): SGHRS, YFSETQ. The CDR3 nucleotides are TGCGCCAGCAGCTTCGGGCAGGATTACACCGGGGAGCTGTTTTTT. The encoded protein is CASSFGQDYTGELFF. Complete variable domain (other parts from reference TRBV5-1 and TRBJ2-2): KAGVTQTPRYLIKTRGQQVTLSCSPISGHRSVSWYQQTPGQGLQFLFEYFSETQRNKGNFPGRFSGRQFSNSRSEMNVSTLELGDSALYLCASSFGQDYTGELFFGEGSRLTVL.

Concerning this clonotype itself: One end of the junction varies from germline; a read error may be responsible. The rearrangement links TRBV10-2 to TRBJ1-2; D is ambiguous. The CDR3 is 15 amino acids. Germline CDR1 WSHSY, CDR2 SAAADI. CDR3 amino acids: CTSCLGPVANYGYTF. Here the CDR3 DNA reads TGCACCAGCTGTCTTGGGCCGGTAGCTAACTATGGCTACACTTTC.

A remark on this clonotype: The junction departs from germline at one end; a sequencing error may be responsible. The chain links TRBV6-5 to TRBJ2-1; weak D call: TRBD1 (5 bases). The CDR3 has 14 amino acids. Per germline, CDR1 MNHEY and CDR2 SVGAGI. The DNA for the CDR3 is TGTGCCAACAGTTACGGAGAATCCAGGGATGAGCAGTTCTTC. Translated, it gives CANSYGESRDEQFF.

Concerning this clonotype: Just one base apart from a much larger clone, this may be a read error. V gene TRBV12-3 or TRBV12-4 combines with J gene TRBJ1-5; D is unresolved. Trimming took 5 bases from V and 9 from J, leaving 11 bases between them. The CDR3 has 12 residues. The chain's CDR3 is CASSLSVWPQHF. The DNA for the CDR3 is TGTGCCAGCAGTCTATCAGTATGGCCCCAGCATTTT.

There are many counts of this clonotype. This chain links TRBV5-1 with TRBJ1-5, with 11 positions matching TRBD1. The V and J ends lost 0 bases and 4 bases, in that order; junction bases with no gene match: 6. The CDR3 is made up of 17 amino acids. From germline, CDR1 is SGHRS and CDR2 YFSETQ. The CDR3 nucleotides read TGCGCCAGCAGCTTGGGGTCCGGGACAGGGGGGAATCAGCCCCAGCATTTT. Translating it yields CASSLGSGTGGNQPQHF.

This clonotype was seen once. This chain connects TRBV6-5 to TRBJ1-6; D unresolved. Per the germline V gene, CDR1 is MNHEY and CDR2 is SVGAGI. This CDR3 has 13 residues. The CDR3 protein is CGSYPSDNSPLHF. In nucleotides, the CDR3 is TGTGGCAGTTACCCCTCAGACAATTCACCCCTCCACTTT.

As to this clonotype: An end of the junction differs from the germline gene, which may be a read error. V gene TRBV11-2 combines with J gene TRBJ2-7, with TRBD1 matching over 7 bases. Germline V gene sequence: CDR1 SGHAT, CDR2 FQNNGV. This CDR3 has 14 residues. CDR3 sequence: CTSSEGDRNYKEYF. The DNA for the CDR3 is TGTACCAGCAGCGAGGGGGACAGAAACTACAAGGAGTACTTC. The full variable domain, rest sourced from reference TRBV11-2 and TRBJ2-7, is EAGVAQSPRYKIIEKRQSVAFWCNPISGHATLYWYQQILGQGPKLLIQFQNNGVVDDSQLPKDRFSAERLKGVDSTLKIQPAKLEDSAVYLCTSSEGDRNYKEYFGPGTRLTVT.

This chain links TRBV11-2 with TRBJ2-5, with 12 bases matching TRBD1. CDR1 and CDR2 from the germline V gene are SGHAT and FQNNGV. This CDR3 contains 15 residues. V shed 4 bases and J 4 bases; nucleotides not matched to a gene: 4. This chain's CDR3 is CASSSGQGALETQYF. CDR3 bases: TGTGCCAGCAGCTCGGGACAGGGGGCGTTAGAGACCCAGTACTTC.

The chain employs TRBV19 and TRBJ2-1, with TRBD1 identical over 9 bases. In germline, CDR1 is LNHDA, CDR2 SQIVND (reference sequence). The CDR3 sequence is 14 residues long. J gave up 7 bases and V 3 bases, and 4 bases lay outside the gene matches. The CDR3 DNA is TGTGCCAGTAGTATTACAGGGGGCAGGAATGAGCAGTTCTTC. It encodes CASSITGGRNEQFF.

This clonotype has a count of ten or more. The chain joins TRBV10-3 to TRBJ2-7, with D uncertain. CDR1 is ENHRY, CDR2 SYGVKD, per germline. The CDR3 spans 12 residues. V shed 3 bases and J shed 3 bases, with 6 bases lying between them. This CDR3 is CAISENSYEQYF. The CDR3 nucleotides read TGTGCCATCAGTGAAAACAGCTACGAGCAGTACTTC.

On this clonotype itself: Its ends do not fully match the called genes, so a read error is possible. This sequence joins TRBV11-2 and TRBJ2-5; 7 bases agree with TRBD2. CDR1 SGHAT and CDR2 FQNNGV come from the germline V gene. The CDR3 is 14 amino acids. CDR3 sequence: CARSSWEGQETQYF. CDR3 sequence (DNA): TGTGCCAGGAGCTCTTGGGAGGGCCAGGAGACCCAGTACTTC. The whole variable domain, filled in from reference TRBV11-2 and TRBJ2-5, reads EAGVAQSPRYKIIEKRQSVAFWCNPISGHATLYWYQQILGQGPKLLIQFQNNGVVDDSQLPKDRFSAERLKGVDSTLKIQPAKLEDSAVYLCARSSWEGQETQYFGPGTRLLVL.

In regard to this clonotype: One end of the junction does not line up with germline, which may come from a read error. The genes are TRBV29-1 and TRBJ2-1; possible D gene TRBD2, 6 bases. CDR3 length: 17 amino acids. Germline CDR1 reads SQVTM; CDR2 reads ANQGSEA. CDR3 bases: TGCAGCGTGGTTGGGGGGTGGGCTCAGACACGCGGGAATGAACAGTTCTTC. Translated, it gives CSVVGGWAQTRGNEQFF.

As concerns this clonotype: Compared with germline, one end of the junction differs, possibly owing to a read error. The genes are TRBV12-3 or TRBV12-4 and TRBJ2-5; 7 bases are a match to TRBD1. This CDR3 is built from 14 residues. CDR3 sequence: CGSILRQGGETQYF. The CDR3, as DNA: TGTGGCAGCATTTTAAGACAGGGCGGGGAGACCCAGTACTTC.

Notes on this clonotype: At one of its ends the junction is not consistent with the germline gene, which may arise from a read error. CDR3 loop: CASSKAMGQLQHF. As DNA, the CDR3 is TGCGCCAGCAGCAAAGCCATGGGTCAGCTCCAGCATTTT. The chain joins TRBV4-1 to TRBJ1-5; D gene uncertain. CDR3 length equals 13 residues. Germline CDR1 MGHRA, CDR2 YSYEKL.

The V call is TRBV11-3, the J call TRBJ2-7, with 7 bases that match TRBD1. V lost 5 bases to trimming and J lost 9 bases; unmatched junction nucleotides: 10. The germline V gene encodes CDR1 SGHNT and CDR2 YENEEA. CDR3 size: 13 residues. Here the CDR3 DNA reads TGTGCCAGCAGCCTGGACAGGCAGGGCGGGCAGTACTTC. It translates to CASSLDRQGGQYF.